The T cell receptor beta chain described here comes from a study of shared clonotypes between healthy human individuals. About the research overall: Donor composition was two women and a few men, aged 18 to 49. Per-donor plates numbered three CD4 naive, three CD4 memory, two CD8 naive and one CD8 memory. Overall study findings and caveats: A handful of donors had about 5.1% of their naive CD4 clonotypes in common.

In regard to this clone: Its antigen is currently unknown.

Assay used: immunoSEQ multiplex PCR; TCRdb lists only in-frame clones, some missing. This sample has about 180,000 clones, with about 93% found just once. Sequenced sample: naive CD4+ T cells sorted from blood. As for subset: CD45RA+ positively selected. The TCR comes from a woman aged 25-40 years in good health.

As DNA, the CDR3 is TGCGCCAGCAGCCGTACGGGACAGGGGGTATCCGGGGAGCTGTTTTTT. Translation: CASSRTGQGVSGELFF. J is TRBJ2-2 and V is TRBV5-1, with 11 bases matching TRBD1. The V and J ends lost 4 bases and 6 bases, in that order; junction bases with no gene match: 8. Germline CDR1 SGHRS, CDR2 YFSETQ. The CDR3 extends over 16 amino acids.